The rows below give T cell receptor beta chains drawn from one sample of a study of cytomegalovirus exposure and HLA in healthy donors. Method: immunoSEQ multiplex PCR; TCRdb's copy keeps in-frame clones and lacks some. The table has some 130,000 clones, approximately 83% seen once. Input material: PBMCs. Receptors were obtained from a middle-aged man in good health and CMV-seronegative. The CDR3 runs from the conserved cysteine through the conserved F or W. A D gene is named only where the DNA matches it firmly. The size field is filled for only some rows; it gives once, few, many or a size class.

j_call,v_call,clone_size,d_call,cdr3_nt,cdr3_aa
TRBJ1-2,TRBV19,NA,NA,TGTGCCAGTAGTATAGTAGGAGGCATCGACTATGGCTACACCTTC,CASSIVGGIDYGYTF
TRBJ2-5,TRBV5-4,few,TRBD2,TGTGCCAGCAGCCAGTCATTTAGCGGGGGGGATCAAGAGACCCAGTACTTC,CASSQSFSGGDQETQYF
TRBJ1-2,TRBV10-3,once,NA,TGTGCCATCAGTGAGTCGAGTGCGGACTACACCTTC,CAISESSADYTF
TRBJ2-3,TRBV5-1,NA,TRBD2,TGCGCCAGCAGCTTGAACCAGGGACTAGCGGGAGTGGATACGCAGTATTTT,CASSLNQGLAGVDTQYF
TRBJ2-5,TRBV29-1,NA,NA,TGCAGCGTGGGGGGGACAGGCAAAGAGACCCAGTACTTC,CSVGGTGKETQYF
TRBJ1-5,TRBV19,NA,NA,TGTGCCAGTAGTGTGGGAGCCATGCCTCAGCCCCAGCATTTT,CASSVGAMPQPQHF
TRBJ1-2,TRBV4-3,NA,NA,TGCGCCAGCAGCCAGAGCCGGGACACCTCAATCGACTATGGCTACACCTTC,CASSQSRDTSIDYGYTF
TRBJ2-7,TRBV6-5,NA,TRBD2,TGTGCCAGCAGTACCGGGACTAGCGACTACGAGCAGTACTTC,CASSTGTSDYEQYF
TRBJ1-1,TRBV25-1,NA,NA,TGTGCCAGCAGTGAAGGCGGAGGCCCGAACACTGAAGCTTTCTTT,CASSEGGGPNTEAFF
TRBJ2-7,TRBV2,once,TRBD2,TGTGCCAGCAGTGTGACTAGCGGACCGACCTACGAGCAGTACTTC,CASSVTSGPTYEQYF
TRBJ1-1,TRBV6-5,NA,NA,TGTGCCAGCAGTTACCACCCCCCGGGGAACACTGAAGCTTTCTTT,CASSYHPPGNTEAFF
TRBJ2-5,TRBV6-5,NA,NA,TGTGCCAGCAGTCCTGCTCGGCAGGCGGAGACCCAGTACTTC,CASSPARQAETQYF
TRBJ2-1,TRBV6-5,once,TRBD1,TGTGCCAGCAGTTCACAGGGGTATGAGCAGTTCTTC,CASSSQGYEQFF
TRBJ2-7,TRBV29-1,NA,TRBD1,TGCAGCGTGGGACAGGGTGCCTACGAGCAGTACTTC,CSVGQGAYEQYF
TRBJ2-6,TRBV6-1,few,NA,TGTGCCAGCAGTGCATTAGCGACAGGCATATCTGGGGCCAACGTCCTGACTTTC,CASSALATGISGANVLTF
TRBJ2-1,TRBV10-3,NA,TRBD2,TGTGCCATCAGCCCTCGGACGGGACTAGCGGGAGATAGCAATGAGCAGTTCTTC,CAISPRTGLAGDSNEQFF
TRBJ2-7,TRBV18,few,NA,TGTGCCAGCTCACCTCTCGGGGAATCCTACGGGCAGTACTTC,CASSPLGESYGQYF
TRBJ1-1,TRBV10-3,NA,TRBD1,TGTGCCATCAGTTCTGTGACAGGGGGACTTGAAGCTTTCTTT,CAISSVTGGLEAFF
TRBJ1-3,TRBV30,few,NA,TGTGCCTGGAGTAGGGGATCTGGAAACACCATATATTTT,CAWSRGSGNTIYF
TRBJ2-2,TRBV4-1,NA,NA,TGCGCCAGCAGCCAAGTAGGGGGAACCGGGGAGCTGTTTTTT,CASSQVGGTGELFF
TRBJ1-2,TRBV7-6,once,TRBD1,TGTGCCAGCAGCCTATCGGGACAGGGTATGCGGGGCTACACCTTC,CASSLSGQGMRGYTF
TRBJ2-3,TRBV6-5,NA,TRBD1,TGTGCCAGCAGTTACGGAGGGACAGGGAACACAGATACGCAGTATTTT,CASSYGGTGNTDTQYF
TRBJ1-6,TRBV18,NA,NA,TGTGCCAGCTCACCAATGTCCGGGGGACCCTCCTATAATTCACCCCTCCACTTT,CASSPMSGGPSYNSPLHF
TRBJ2-7,TRBV27,once,TRBD1,TGTGCCAGCCGGCCCCGGGGGACAGGGTACTACGAGCAGTACTTC,CASRPRGTGYYEQYF
TRBJ1-4,TRBV4-3,few,TRBD1,TGCGCCAGCAGCCAAGGACAGGGACCTAATGAAAAACTGTTTTTT,CASSQGQGPNEKLFF
TRBJ2-7,TRBV19,NA,NA,TGTGCCAGTAGTATCGTCTCGGGGGTCTCCTACGAGCAGTACTTC,CASSIVSGVSYEQYF
TRBJ1-1,TRBV2,once,TRBD1,TGTGCCAGCAGTGTAGCAGGGGGCTCAGCTGAAGCTTTCTTT,CASSVAGGSAEAFF